The T cell receptor (beta chain) described here comes from a study of blood T cell repertoires in COVID-19. As for the study in general: COVID-19 samples from acute and convalescent phases originated in the United States, Italy and Spain.

In the original workflow: Nucleated cell number was recorded as an estimate derived from reference gene primer amplification. The repertoire was sequenced with immunoSEQ multiplex PCR; TCRdb's copy has only in-frame clones and lacks some. That table gives V, J and clone size, and the DNA gave D and trimming. The sample carries more than 75,000 clones, around 75% recorded once. This CDR3 is built from 15 residues. The germline CDR1 and CDR2 sequences are LNHDA and SQIVND (reference sequence). Trimming left V 3 bases short and J 4 bases short, with 14 bases between. This clone was picked up a small number of times.

The source is a woman aged 80 or over with active or convalescent COVID-19. The rearrangement joins TRBV19 to TRBJ2-3, with TRBD2 as a possible D gene (7 bases). The source material was peripheral blood. The CDR3 loop is CASSISGGRADTQYF. The CDR3 nucleotides are TGTGCCAGTAGTATCTCCGGGGGGCGCGCAGATACGCAGTATTTT.